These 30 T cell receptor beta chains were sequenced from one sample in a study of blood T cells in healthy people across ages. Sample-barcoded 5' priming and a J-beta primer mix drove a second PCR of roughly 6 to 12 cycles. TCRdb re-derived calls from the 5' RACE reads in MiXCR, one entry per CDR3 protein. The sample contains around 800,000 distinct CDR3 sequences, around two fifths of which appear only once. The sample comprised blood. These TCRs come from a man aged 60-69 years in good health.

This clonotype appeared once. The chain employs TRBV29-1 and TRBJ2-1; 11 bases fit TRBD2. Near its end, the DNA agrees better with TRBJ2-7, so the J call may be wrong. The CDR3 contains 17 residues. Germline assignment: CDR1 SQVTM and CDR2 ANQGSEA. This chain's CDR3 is CSVEASGGPLKYNEQYF. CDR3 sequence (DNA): TGCAGCGTTGAAGCTAGCGGGGGGCCCCTGAAGTACAATGAGCAGTACTTC.

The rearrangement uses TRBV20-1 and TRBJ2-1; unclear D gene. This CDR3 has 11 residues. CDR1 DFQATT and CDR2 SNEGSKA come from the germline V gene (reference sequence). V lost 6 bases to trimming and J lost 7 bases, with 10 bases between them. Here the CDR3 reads CSAGNGNEQFF. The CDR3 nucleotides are TGCAGTGCAGGAAACGGGAATGAGCAGTTCTTC.

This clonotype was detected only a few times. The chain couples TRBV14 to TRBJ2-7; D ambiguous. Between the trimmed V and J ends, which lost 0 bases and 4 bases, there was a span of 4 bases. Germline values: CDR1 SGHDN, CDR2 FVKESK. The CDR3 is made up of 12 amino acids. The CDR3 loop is CASSQEWYEQYF. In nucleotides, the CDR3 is TGTGCCAGCAGCCAAGAGTGGTACGAGCAGTACTTC.

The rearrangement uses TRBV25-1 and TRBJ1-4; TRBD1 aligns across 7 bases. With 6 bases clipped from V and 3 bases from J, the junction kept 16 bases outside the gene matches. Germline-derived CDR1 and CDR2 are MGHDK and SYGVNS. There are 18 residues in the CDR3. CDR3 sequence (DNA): TGTGCCAGCAGCAGCTCATGGGACAGAGTTGAAGCTAATGAAAAACTGTTTTTT. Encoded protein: CASSSSWDRVEANEKLFF. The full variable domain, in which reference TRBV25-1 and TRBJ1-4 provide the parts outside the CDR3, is EADIYQTPRYLVIGTGKKITLECSQTMGHDKMYWYQQDPGMELHLIHYSYGVNSTEKGDLSSESTVSRIRTEHFPLTLESARPSHTSQYLCASSSSWDRVEANEKLFFGSGTQLSVL.

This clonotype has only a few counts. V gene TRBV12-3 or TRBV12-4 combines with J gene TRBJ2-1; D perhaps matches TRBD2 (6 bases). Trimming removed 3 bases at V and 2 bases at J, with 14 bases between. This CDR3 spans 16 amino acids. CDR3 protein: CASSLREAGTYNEQFF. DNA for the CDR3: TGTGCCAGCAGTTTGAGGGAGGCTGGGACCTACAATGAGCAGTTCTTC.

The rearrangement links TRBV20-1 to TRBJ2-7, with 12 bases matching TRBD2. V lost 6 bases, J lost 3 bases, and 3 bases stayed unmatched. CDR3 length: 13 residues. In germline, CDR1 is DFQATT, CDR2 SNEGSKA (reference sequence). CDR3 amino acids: CSARTSGVYEQYF. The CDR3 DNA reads TGCAGTGCCCGGACTAGCGGGGTCTACGAGCAGTACTTC.

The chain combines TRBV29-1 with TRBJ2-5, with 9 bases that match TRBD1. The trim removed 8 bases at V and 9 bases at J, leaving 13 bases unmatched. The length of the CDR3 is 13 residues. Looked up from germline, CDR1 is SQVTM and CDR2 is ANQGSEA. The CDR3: CSRTGDNGGAQYF. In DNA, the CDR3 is TGCAGCCGGACAGGGGATAACGGTGGAGCCCAGTACTTC.

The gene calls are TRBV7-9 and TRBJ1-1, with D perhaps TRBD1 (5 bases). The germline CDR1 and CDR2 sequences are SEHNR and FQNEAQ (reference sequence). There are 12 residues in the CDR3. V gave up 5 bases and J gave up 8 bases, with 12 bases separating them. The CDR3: CASSPQGTEAFF. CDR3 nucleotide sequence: TGTGCCAGCAGCCCCCAGGGCACCGAAGCTTTCTTT.

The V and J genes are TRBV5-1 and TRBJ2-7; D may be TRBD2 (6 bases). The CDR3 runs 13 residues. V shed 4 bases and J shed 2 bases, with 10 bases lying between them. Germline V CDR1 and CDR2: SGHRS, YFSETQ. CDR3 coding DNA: TGCGCCAGCAGCACCCCGGGGGCCTACGAGCAGTACTTC. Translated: CASSTPGAYEQYF.

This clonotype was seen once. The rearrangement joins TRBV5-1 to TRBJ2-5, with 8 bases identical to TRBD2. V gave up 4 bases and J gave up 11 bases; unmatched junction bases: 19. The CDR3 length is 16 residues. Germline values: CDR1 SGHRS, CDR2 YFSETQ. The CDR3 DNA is TGCGCCAGCAGCAACGGACTAGCTGGGGGGCGTGAGGAGCAGTACTTC. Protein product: CASSNGLAGGREEQYF.

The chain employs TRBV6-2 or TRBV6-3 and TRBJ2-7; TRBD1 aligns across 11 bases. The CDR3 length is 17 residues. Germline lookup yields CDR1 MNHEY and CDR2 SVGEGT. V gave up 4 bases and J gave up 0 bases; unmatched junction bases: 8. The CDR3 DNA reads TGTGCCAGCAGTTCACCTACCGGGACAGGGGGCTCCTACGAGCAGTACTTC. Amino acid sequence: CASSSPTGTGGSYEQYF.

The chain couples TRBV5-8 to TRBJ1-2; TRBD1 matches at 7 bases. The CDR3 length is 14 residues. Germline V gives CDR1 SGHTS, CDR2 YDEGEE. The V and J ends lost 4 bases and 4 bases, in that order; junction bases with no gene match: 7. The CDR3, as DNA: TGTGCCAGCAGCGGGGGACAGCGTATCTATGGCTACACCTTC. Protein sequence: CASSGGQRIYGYTF.

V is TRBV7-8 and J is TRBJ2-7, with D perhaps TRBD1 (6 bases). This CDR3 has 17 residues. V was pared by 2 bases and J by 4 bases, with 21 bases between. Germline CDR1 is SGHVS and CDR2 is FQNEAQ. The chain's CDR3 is CASSLTQGAVIPYEQYF. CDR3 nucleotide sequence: TGTGCCAGCAGCTTAACACAGGGAGCGGTAATCCCTTACGAGCAGTACTTC.

In DNA, the CDR3 is TGTGCCAGCAGCCCCGTGGGCAGGGGCGTCGGCTACACCTTC. As protein: CASSPVGRGVGYTF. The chain is built from TRBV7-9 and TRBJ1-2, with D possibly being TRBD1 (6 bases). The CDR3 runs 14 residues. V lost 5 bases and J lost 8, with 18 bases in between. Germline lookup yields CDR1 SEHNR and CDR2 FQNEAQ (reference sequence).

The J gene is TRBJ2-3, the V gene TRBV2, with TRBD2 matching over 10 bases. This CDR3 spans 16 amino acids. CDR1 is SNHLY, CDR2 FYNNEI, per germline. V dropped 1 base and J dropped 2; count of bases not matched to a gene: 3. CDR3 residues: CASSEGAGGLTDTQYF. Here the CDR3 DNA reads TGTGCCAGCAGTGAAGGAGCGGGGGGGCTCACAGATACGCAGTATTTT.

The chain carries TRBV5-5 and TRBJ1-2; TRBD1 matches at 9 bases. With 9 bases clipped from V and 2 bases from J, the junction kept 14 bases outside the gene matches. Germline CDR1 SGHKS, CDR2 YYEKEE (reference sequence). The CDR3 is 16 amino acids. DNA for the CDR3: TGTGCCAACCAATTCAGACCGGGACAGGGCAACTATGGCTACACCTTC. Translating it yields CANQFRPGQGNYGYTF.

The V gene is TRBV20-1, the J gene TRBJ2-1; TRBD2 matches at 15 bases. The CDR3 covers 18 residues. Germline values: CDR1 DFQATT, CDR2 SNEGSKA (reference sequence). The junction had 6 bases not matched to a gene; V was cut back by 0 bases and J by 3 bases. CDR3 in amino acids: CSARDPGTSGGIYNEQFF. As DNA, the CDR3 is TGCAGTGCTAGAGACCCCGGGACTAGCGGGGGGATCTACAATGAGCAGTTCTTC.

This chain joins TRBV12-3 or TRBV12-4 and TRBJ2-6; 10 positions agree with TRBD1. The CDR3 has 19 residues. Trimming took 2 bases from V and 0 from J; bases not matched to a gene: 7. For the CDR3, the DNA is TGTGCCAGCAGTTTAAGGGGGGACAGGGGCGGCTCTGGGGCCAACGTCCTGACTTTC. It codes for CASSLRGDRGGSGANVLTF.

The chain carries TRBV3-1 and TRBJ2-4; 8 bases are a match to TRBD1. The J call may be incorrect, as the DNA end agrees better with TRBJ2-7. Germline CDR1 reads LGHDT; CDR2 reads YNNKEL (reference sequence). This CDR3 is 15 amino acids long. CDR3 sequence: CASSPGQGFFYEQYF. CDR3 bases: TGTGCCAGCAGCCCCGGACAGGGATTCTTCTACGAGCAGTACTTC.

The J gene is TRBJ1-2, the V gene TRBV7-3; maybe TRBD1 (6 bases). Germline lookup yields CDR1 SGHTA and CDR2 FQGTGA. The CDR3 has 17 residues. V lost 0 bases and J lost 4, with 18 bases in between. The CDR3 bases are TGTGCCAGCAGCTTAACCCCGCAGGGGCGGGCATCCTATGGCTACACCTTC. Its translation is CASSLTPQGRASYGYTF.

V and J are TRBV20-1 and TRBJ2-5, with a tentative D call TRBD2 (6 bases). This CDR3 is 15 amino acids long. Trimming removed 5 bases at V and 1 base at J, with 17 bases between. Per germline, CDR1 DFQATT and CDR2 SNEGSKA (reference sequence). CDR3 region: CSAAKRRATQETQYF. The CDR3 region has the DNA TGCAGTGCTGCGAAAAGGAGGGCCACCCAAGAGACCCAGTACTTC.

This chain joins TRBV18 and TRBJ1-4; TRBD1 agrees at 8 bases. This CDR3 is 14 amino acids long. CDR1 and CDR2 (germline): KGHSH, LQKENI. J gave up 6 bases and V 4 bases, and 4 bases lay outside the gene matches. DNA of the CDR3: TGTGCCAGCTCACGGACAGGGACTGATGAAAAACTGTTTTTT. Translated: CASSRTGTDEKLFF.

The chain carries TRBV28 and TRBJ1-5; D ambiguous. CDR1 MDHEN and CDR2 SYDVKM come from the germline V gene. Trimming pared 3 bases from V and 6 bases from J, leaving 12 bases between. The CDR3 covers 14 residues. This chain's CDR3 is CASSLRGLGQPQHF. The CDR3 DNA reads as TGTGCCAGCAGTTTGCGGGGTTTAGGTCAGCCCCAGCATTTT.

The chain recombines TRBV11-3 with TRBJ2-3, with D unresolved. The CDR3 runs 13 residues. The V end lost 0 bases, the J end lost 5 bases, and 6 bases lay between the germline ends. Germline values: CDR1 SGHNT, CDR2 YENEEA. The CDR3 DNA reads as TGTGCCAGCAGCTTAGAGGTGGTAGATACGCAGTATTTT. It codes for CASSLEVVDTQYF.

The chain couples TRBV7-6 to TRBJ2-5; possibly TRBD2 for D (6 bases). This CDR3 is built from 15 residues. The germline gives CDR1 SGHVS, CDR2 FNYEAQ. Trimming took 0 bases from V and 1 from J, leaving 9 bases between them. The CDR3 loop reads CASSLAQGGQETQYF. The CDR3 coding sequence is TGTGCCAGCAGCTTAGCCCAGGGAGGCCAAGAGACCCAGTACTTC.

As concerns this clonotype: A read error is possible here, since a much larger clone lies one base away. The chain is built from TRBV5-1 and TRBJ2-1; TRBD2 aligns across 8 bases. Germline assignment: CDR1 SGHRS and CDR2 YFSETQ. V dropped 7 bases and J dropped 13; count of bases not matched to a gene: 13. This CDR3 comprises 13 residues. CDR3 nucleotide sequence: TGCGCCAGCCAGCGGGGGCTCCAAGAGACCCAGTTCTTC. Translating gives CASQRGLQETQFF.

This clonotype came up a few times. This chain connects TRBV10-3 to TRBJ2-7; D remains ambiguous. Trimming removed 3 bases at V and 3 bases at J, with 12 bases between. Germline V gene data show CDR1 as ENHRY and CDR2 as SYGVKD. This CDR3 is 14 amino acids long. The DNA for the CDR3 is TGTGCCATCAGTGACCCGATCGGAAGCTACGAGCAGTACTTC. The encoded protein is CAISDPIGSYEQYF.

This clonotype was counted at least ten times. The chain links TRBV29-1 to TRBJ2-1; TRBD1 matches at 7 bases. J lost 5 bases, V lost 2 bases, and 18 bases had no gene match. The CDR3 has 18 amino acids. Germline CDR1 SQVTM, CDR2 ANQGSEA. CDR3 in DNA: TGCAGCGTTGAAAAGCCAGATCCGGGACGCAGGGGGAACAATGAGCAGTTCTTC. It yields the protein CSVEKPDPGRRGNNEQFF.

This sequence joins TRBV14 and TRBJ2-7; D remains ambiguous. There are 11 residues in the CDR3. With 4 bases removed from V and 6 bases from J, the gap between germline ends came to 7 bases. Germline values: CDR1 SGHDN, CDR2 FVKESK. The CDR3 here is CASSLRAEQYF. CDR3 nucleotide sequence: TGTGCCAGCAGCCTAAGGGCCGAGCAGTACTTC.

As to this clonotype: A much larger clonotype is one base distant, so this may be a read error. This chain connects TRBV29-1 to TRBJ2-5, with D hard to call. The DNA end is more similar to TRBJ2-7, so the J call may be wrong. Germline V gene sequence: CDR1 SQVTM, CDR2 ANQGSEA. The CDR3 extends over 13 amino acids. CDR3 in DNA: TGCAGCGTTGCGGGCCGCCTTAACTACGAGCAGTACTTC. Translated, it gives CSVAGRLNYEQYF.